This TCR beta chain was sequenced for a study of T-cell memory formation after mild COVID-19. Barcoded TCR alpha and TCR beta cDNA libraries with UMIs came from 5'RACE using constant-segment primers. TCRdb reanalysed the 5' RACE reads using MiXCR and keeps one entry per CDR3 protein. The sample comprises about 340,000 distinct CDR3 sequences, around an eighth of which are singletons, and under 25% rests with the top ten. Points on this clonotype: Its antigen remains unknown.

Trimming removed 2 bases from V and 4 bases from J, with 8 bases in between. Per germline, CDR1 SGHVS and CDR2 FNYEAQ. The CDR3 consists of 13 residues. Study results and limitations: Most CD4+ clones that shrank were in CM and EM, while CD8+ ones turned up in EMRA.

Sequenced input: PBMCs or a T cell subset sorted from them (not recorded which). The rearrangement links TRBV7-6 to TRBJ1-1; D unclear. The sequence derives from a man aged 18 to 29 who had mild COVID-19 (a few samples of this study predate the infection). Cell type and time point are not known. CDR3: CASSLQQSTEAFF. The CDR3 bases are TGTGCCAGCAGCTTACAACAGAGCACTGAAGCTTTCTTT.